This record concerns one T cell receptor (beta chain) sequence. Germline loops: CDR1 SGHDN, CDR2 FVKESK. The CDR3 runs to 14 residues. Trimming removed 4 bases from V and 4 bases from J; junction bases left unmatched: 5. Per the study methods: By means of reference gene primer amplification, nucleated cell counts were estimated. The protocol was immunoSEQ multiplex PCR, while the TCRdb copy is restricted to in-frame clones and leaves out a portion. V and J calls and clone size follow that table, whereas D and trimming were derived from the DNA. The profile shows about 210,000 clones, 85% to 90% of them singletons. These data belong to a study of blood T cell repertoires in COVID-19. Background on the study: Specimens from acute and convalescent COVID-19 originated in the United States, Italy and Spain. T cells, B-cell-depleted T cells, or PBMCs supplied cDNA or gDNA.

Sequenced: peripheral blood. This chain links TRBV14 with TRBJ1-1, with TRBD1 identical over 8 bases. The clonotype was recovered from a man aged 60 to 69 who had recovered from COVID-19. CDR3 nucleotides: TGTGCCAGCAGCCGTGGACAGGGTATCACTGAAGCTTTCTTT. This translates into CASSRGQGITEAFF.